This record concerns one TCR beta chain sequence. Its ends do not fully match the called genes, so a read error is possible. This entry is derived from a study of tumor and adjacent non-tumor tissue in lung cancer. About the research overall: Samples averaged about 4.17 million productive TCRbeta reads each.

Germline V gene lookup returns CDR1 MNHNY and CDR2 SVGAGI (reference sequence). This CDR3 is built from 13 residues. A modified ARM-PCR protocol with three rounds of nested PCR amplified TCRbeta. TCRdb re-called the multiplex PCR reads through MiXCR, storing one row per CDR3 protein. The sample consists of over 130,000 distinct CDR3 sequences, around 65% of them appearing once. The template was RNA from unsorted bulk tissue. The V gene is TRBV6-6, the J gene TRBJ1-6; no firm D call. The receptor comes from a man in his fifties or sixties with small cell lung cancer. Specimen: lung tumor tissue. The CDR3 spells CVSSPGRERILHF. The CDR3 DNA is TGTGTCAGCAGTCCCGGACGGGAGAGGATCCTCCACTTC.